The present T cell receptor (beta chain) was sequenced within a study of blood T cell repertoires in COVID-19. Study details: PBMCs, B-cell-depleted T cells, or T cells were the source of the cDNA or gDNA that made up the material.

There are 14 residues in the CDR3. CDR1 SEHNR and CDR2 FQNEAQ come from the germline V gene (reference sequence). V lost 2 bases and J 1 base, leaving 7 bases between the germline ends. The authors' processing: Scientists estimated how many nucleated cells there were by amplifying reference gene primers. Profiled with immunoSEQ multiplex PCR; TCRdb holds only in-frame clones, not every one. V, J and clone size reflect that table, while D and trimming were determined from the DNA. The sample has approximately 190,000 clones; 88% are singletons. Input material: peripheral blood. The V and J genes are TRBV7-9 and TRBJ2-3; a possible D gene is TRBD2 (5 bases). The receptor was isolated from a man aged 40-49 years with active or convalescent COVID-19. CDR3 in amino acids: CASSLSSGTDTQYF. CDR3 DNA: TGTGCCAGCAGCTTAAGTAGCGGCACAGATACGCAGTATTTT.